The sample holds a few counts of the clone carrying this T cell receptor beta chain. The antigen remains unidentified. Trimming left V 1 base short and J 6 bases short, with 7 bases between. The V gene's germline CDR1 is MGHRA and CDR2 YSYEKL. The CDR3 totals 12 residues. The study, taken as a whole, reports: Tumor memory CD4+ T cell TCR gene usage clustered with blood and lymph node memory CD4+ cells and lymph node naive CD4+ cells.

MiXCR, run by TCRdb on the 5' RACE reads, gives a single entry per CDR3 protein. The profile covers 50,000 to 75,000 distinct CDR3 sequences, with 20% to 25% appearing a single time and about 2.7% taken by the ten largest. Memory CD4+ T cells were sorted as CD4+CD45RO+CD25- cells. This receptor was identified in a female donor with breast cancer. Sequenced material: memory CD4+ T cells sorted from a lymph node. Sample subset: memory CD4+ T cells, CD4+CD45RO+CD25-. This chain connects TRBV4-1 to TRBJ2-7; D remains ambiguous. The CDR3 sequence is CASSQGWGEQYF. The CDR3, as DNA: TGCGCCAGCAGCCAAGGGTGGGGCGAGCAGTACTTC.